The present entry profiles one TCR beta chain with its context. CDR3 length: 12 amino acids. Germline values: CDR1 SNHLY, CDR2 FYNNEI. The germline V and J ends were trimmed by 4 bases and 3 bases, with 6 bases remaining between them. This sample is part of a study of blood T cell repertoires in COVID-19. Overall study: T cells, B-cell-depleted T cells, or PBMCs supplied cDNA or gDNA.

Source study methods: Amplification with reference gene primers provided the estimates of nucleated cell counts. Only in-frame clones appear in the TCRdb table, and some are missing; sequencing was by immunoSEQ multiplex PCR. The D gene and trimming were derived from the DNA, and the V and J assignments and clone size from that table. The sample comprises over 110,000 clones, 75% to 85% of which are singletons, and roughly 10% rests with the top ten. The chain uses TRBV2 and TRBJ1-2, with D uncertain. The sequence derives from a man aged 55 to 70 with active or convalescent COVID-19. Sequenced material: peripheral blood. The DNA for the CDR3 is TGTGCCAGCAGTGTGGCAGACTATGGCTACACCTTC. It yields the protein CASSVADYGYTF.